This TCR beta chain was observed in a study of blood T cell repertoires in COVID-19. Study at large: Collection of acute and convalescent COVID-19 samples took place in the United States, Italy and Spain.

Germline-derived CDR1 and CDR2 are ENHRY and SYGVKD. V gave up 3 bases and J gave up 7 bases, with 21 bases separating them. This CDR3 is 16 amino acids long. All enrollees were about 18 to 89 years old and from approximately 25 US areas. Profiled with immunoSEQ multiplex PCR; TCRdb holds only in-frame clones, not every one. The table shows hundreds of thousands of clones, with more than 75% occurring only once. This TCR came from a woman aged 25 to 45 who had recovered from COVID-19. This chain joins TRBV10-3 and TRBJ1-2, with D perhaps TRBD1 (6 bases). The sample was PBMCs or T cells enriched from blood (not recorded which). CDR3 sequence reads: CAISDKGGSLGSGYTF. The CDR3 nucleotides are TGTGCCATCAGTGATAAGGGGGGGTCCCTTGGGTCTGGCTACACCTTC.